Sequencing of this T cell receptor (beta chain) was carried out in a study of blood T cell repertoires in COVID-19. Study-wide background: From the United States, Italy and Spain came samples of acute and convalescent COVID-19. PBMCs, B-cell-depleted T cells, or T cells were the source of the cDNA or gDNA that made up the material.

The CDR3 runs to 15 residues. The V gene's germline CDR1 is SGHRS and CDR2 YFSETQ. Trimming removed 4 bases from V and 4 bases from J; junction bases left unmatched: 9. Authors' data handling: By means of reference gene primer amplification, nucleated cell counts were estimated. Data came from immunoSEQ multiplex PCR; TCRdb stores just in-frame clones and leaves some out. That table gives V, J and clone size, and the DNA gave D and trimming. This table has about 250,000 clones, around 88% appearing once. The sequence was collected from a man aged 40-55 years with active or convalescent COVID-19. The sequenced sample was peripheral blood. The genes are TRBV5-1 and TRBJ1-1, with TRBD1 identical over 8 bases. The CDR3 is CASSKDRVPATEAFF. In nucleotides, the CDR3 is TGCGCCAGCAGCAAGGACAGGGTTCCGGCCACTGAAGCTTTCTTT.